These 31 T cell receptor beta chains were all obtained from the same sample, sequenced in a study of human T cells and chemical hapten exposure. Before extraction, the whole blood was not fractionated, and total RNA was taken from it. TCRdb fed the 5' RACE reads into MiXCR, producing one record per CDR3 protein. Of roughly 120,000 distinct CDR3 sequences in the sample, more than 15% were seen once. These receptors were taken from a human donor in good health.

This clonotype was observed a few times. This chain uses TRBV28 with TRBJ2-7; 7 bases line up with TRBD2. Trimming at V came to 6 bases and at J to 6 bases, leaving 17 bases not matched to a gene. The CDR3 totals 16 residues. The germline V gene has CDR1 MDHEN and CDR2 SYDVKM. In nucleotides, the CDR3 is TGTGCCAGCAGCCCTGTGGGGTGGGAGGGCCTTCCCGAGCAGTACTTC. It yields the protein CASSPVGWEGLPEQYF.

In its sample, this clonotype was seen a few times. The rearrangement joins TRBV5-6 to TRBJ2-6; D may correspond to TRBD1 or TRBD2 (5 bases each). This CDR3 spans 15 amino acids. Germline V gene sequence: CDR1 SGHDT, CDR2 YYEEEE. The V gene lost 2 bases and the J gene lost 0 bases, with 6 bases spanning the gap. CDR3 in amino acids: CASSFGTSGANVLTF. DNA for the CDR3: TGTGCCAGCAGCTTCGGGACCTCTGGGGCCAACGTCCTGACTTTC.

This chain uses TRBV4-2 with TRBJ2-7, with D possibly called TRBD1 or TRBD2 (5 bases each). The CDR3 runs 12 residues. The V end was cut by 0 bases, the J end by 9 bases, with 9 bases between. Germline V lookup: CDR1 LGHNA, CDR2 YNFKEQ. The CDR3 DNA sequence: TGTGCCAGCAGCCAAGATTCTGGGGGGCAGTACTTC. As protein: CASSQDSGGQYF.

The V and J genes are TRBV4-1 and TRBJ1-2; D possibly corresponds to TRBD1 (5 bases). CDR3 length: 13 residues. Trimming shortened V by 3 bases and J by 8 bases, and 13 bases separated the two germline ends. Germline CDR1 MGHRA, CDR2 YSYEKL. CDR3 bases: TGCGCCAGCAGCCATGGGACGGGGGAGGGCTACACCTTC. It encodes CASSHGTGEGYTF.

The gene calls are TRBV29-1 and TRBJ2-7; TRBD2 matches 8 bases. This CDR3 contains 13 residues. Germline CDR1 SQVTM, CDR2 ANQGSEA. V lost 6 bases to trimming and J lost 2 bases; unmatched junction nucleotides: 6. DNA of the CDR3: TGCAGCGTCCGGGGGGGCGAGACCTACGAGCAGTACTTC. This translates into CSVRGGETYEQYF.

The rearrangement links TRBV28 to TRBJ1-1; unclear D gene. V was cut by 7 bases and J by 4 bases, with 19 bases left in between. The CDR3 totals 15 residues. Per the germline V gene, CDR1 is MDHEN and CDR2 is SYDVKM. CDR3 DNA sequence: TGTGCCAGCACCCCAGCGAAAGGGAAAGGCACTGAAGCTTTCTTT. It is translated as CASTPAKGKGTEAFF.

This chain links TRBV28 with TRBJ1-6; D is undetermined. This CDR3 has 11 residues. Trimming pared 3 bases from V and 13 bases from J, leaving 7 bases between. Germline-derived CDR1 and CDR2 are MDHEN and SYDVKM. The CDR3 DNA is TGTGCCAGCAGTTTGGGAGGTCCCCTCCACTTT. Translation gives CASSLGGPLHF.

The rearrangement uses TRBV6-2 or TRBV6-3 and TRBJ2-7; 7 bases align to TRBD2. V dropped 3 bases and J dropped 3; count of bases not matched to a gene: 2. CDR3 size: 13 residues. Germline V lookup: CDR1 MNHEY, CDR2 SVGEGT. CDR3 bases: TGTGCCAGCAGTTATCGGGAGGTCTACGAGCAGTACTTC. It encodes CASSYREVYEQYF.

The V and J genes are TRBV27 and TRBJ1-5; 10 bases agree with TRBD1. Germline V gives CDR1 MNHEY, CDR2 SMNVEV (reference sequence). V was pared by 8 bases and J by 6 bases, with 10 bases of the junction left unmatched. This CDR3 is built from 15 residues. In DNA form, the CDR3 reads TGTGCCAGCGCGACAGGGGGCGCATTGGGTCAGCCCCAGCATTTT. Translating it yields CASATGGALGQPQHF.

This chain links TRBV18 with TRBJ2-1; 9 bases agree with TRBD2. CDR3 length: 15 amino acids. The ends lost 3 bases at V and 7 bases at J; junction bases unmatched: 7. Germline V lookup: CDR1 KGHSH, CDR2 LQKENI. CDR3 in amino acids: CASSPASGIPNEQFF. The CDR3 DNA reads as TGTGCCAGCTCACCGGCTAGCGGGATCCCGAATGAGCAGTTCTTC.

This sequence joins TRBV28 and TRBJ2-1; a weak D match, TRBD2 (6 bases). Trimming removed 6 bases from V and 7 bases from J, with 22 bases in between. The CDR3 totals 16 residues. Germline V gene data show CDR1 as MDHEN and CDR2 as SYDVKM. DNA of the CDR3: TGTGCCAGCAGCCGAGATTCGGGAGTTTGGGTAAATGAGCAGTTCTTC. Protein product: CASSRDSGVWVNEQFF.

The chain recombines TRBV28 with TRBJ2-1; D not resolved. Germline V gene lookup returns CDR1 MDHEN and CDR2 SYDVKM. There are 13 residues in the CDR3. Trimming removed 8 bases from V and 4 bases from J, with 12 bases in between. The CDR3, as DNA: TGTGCCAGCGGTGGGGTCCGATACAATGAGCAGTTCTTC. It encodes CASGGVRYNEQFF.

The CDR3, as DNA: TGTGCCAGCAGTGAAGCGCAGGCGGGGCTCACAGATACGCAGTATTTT. Its translation is CASSEAQAGLTDTQYF. The chain has TRBV2 and TRBJ2-3; tentatively, D is TRBD2 (6 bases). The CDR3 consists of 16 residues. V was cut by 0 bases and J by 2 bases, with 12 bases left in between. CDR1 SNHLY and CDR2 FYNNEI come from the germline V gene.

The chain is built from TRBV28 and TRBJ1-6, with TRBD1 matching over 7 bases. V lost 6 bases and J lost 7; bases outside the gene matches: 9. CDR3 length: 15 residues. Germline CDR1 and CDR2: MDHEN and SYDVKM. The CDR3 spells CASRPRQGGNSPLHF. The CDR3, as DNA: TGTGCCAGCAGACCACGACAGGGCGGGAATTCACCCCTCCACTTT.

This clonotype was seen a few times. The gene calls are TRBV5-1 and TRBJ1-1; D remains ambiguous. Between the trimmed V and J ends, which lost 4 bases and 0 bases, there was a span of 16 bases. Germline loops: CDR1 SGHRS, CDR2 YFSETQ. The CDR3 is made up of 16 amino acids. This CDR3 is CASSTLASDLNTEAFF. CDR3 bases: TGCGCCAGCAGCACACTAGCCAGTGACCTGAACACTGAAGCTTTCTTT.

This clonotype occurred many times. This chain uses TRBV14 with TRBJ1-3; perhaps TRBD1 as D (6 bases). Trimming stripped 5 bases from V and 4 bases from J, with 15 bases between. This CDR3 has 15 amino acids. CDR1 SGHDN and CDR2 FVKESK come from the germline V gene. This chain's CDR3 is CASSSMTGGGNTIYF. The DNA of the CDR3 is TGTGCCAGCAGCTCCATGACAGGAGGAGGAAACACCATATATTTT.

The chain joins TRBV29-1 to TRBJ2-7; D is undetermined. The ends were cut back, 0 bases at V and 4 bases at J, with 13 bases in the middle. The CDR3 extends over 14 amino acids. Per germline, CDR1 SQVTM and CDR2 ANQGSEA. The CDR3 region is CSVEEKGPRYEQYF. CDR3 coding DNA: TGCAGCGTTGAAGAAAAAGGACCTCGTTACGAGCAGTACTTC.

In its sample, this clonotype was seen a few times. CDR3 region: CASSLMPGQGADTQYF. In DNA form, the CDR3 reads TGTGCCAGCAGTTTGATGCCGGGGCAGGGCGCAGATACGCAGTATTTT. The V call is TRBV12-3 or TRBV12-4, the J call TRBJ2-3, with D perhaps assigned TRBD1 or TRBD2 (5 bases each). The CDR3 spans 16 residues. V gave up 3 bases and J gave up 4 bases, with 17 bases separating them.

The chain has TRBV19 and TRBJ2-1; 9 nucleotides line up with TRBD2. CDR3 length: 16 residues. Germline V gene data show CDR1 as LNHDA and CDR2 as SQIVND (reference sequence). The J segment lost 2 bases and the V segment lost 4 bases, leaving 6 bases of the junction unmatched. The CDR3 here is CASSKASGVTYNEQFF. The DNA of the CDR3 is TGTGCCAGTAGTAAGGCTAGCGGGGTGACCTACAATGAGCAGTTCTTC.

This clonotype was counted a few times. The chain is built from TRBV4-2 and TRBJ2-7; 9 nucleotides align to TRBD1. Losses at the gene ends were 3 bases for V and 4 bases for J; bases not matched to a gene: 4. In germline, CDR1 is LGHNA, CDR2 YNFKEQ. The CDR3 is 14 residues long. The CDR3 reads CASSQTGGGYEQYF. CDR3 bases: TGTGCCAGCAGCCAGACAGGGGGGGGTTACGAGCAGTACTTC.

This chain uses TRBV18 with TRBJ1-6; D gene unclear. The V end was cut by 3 bases, the J end by 9 bases, with 15 bases between. Germline V gives CDR1 KGHSH, CDR2 LQKENI. The CDR3 consists of 15 residues. DNA for the CDR3: TGTGCCAGCTCACCCACCCATGGTCCCGGTTCACCCCTCCACTTT. Protein: CASSPTHGPGSPLHF.

V usage is TRBV3-1 and J usage is TRBJ2-7; TRBD2 aligns across 8 bases. This CDR3 region has 15 residues. CDR1 is LGHDT and CDR2 is YNNKEL in the germline V gene (reference sequence). Losses at the gene ends were 4 bases for V and 4 bases for J; bases not matched to a gene: 9. In DNA, the CDR3 is TGTGCCAGCAGCCGTCCAGCGGGGGCTGTTTACGAGCAGTACTTC. Translation gives CASSRPAGAVYEQYF.

This clonotype was counted many times. The chain links TRBV28 to TRBJ2-1; 7 bases are shared with TRBD1. Germline V gene data show CDR1 as MDHEN and CDR2 as SYDVKM. V gave up 2 bases and J gave up 10 bases; unmatched junction bases: 14. The CDR3 has 16 residues. The CDR3 loop is CASSLRGTATVKEQFF. CDR3 sequence (DNA): TGTGCCAGCAGTTTAAGGGGGACAGCTACAGTAAAGGAGCAGTTCTTC.

The rearrangement joins TRBV18 to TRBJ2-3; the D call may be TRBD1 or TRBD2 (5 bases each). The V gene's germline CDR1 is KGHSH and CDR2 LQKENI. There are 18 residues in the CDR3. V shed 6 bases and J shed 6 bases, with 28 bases lying between them. The CDR3 coding sequence is TGTGCCAGCTCGTCGGTTACCCAGGACACCTCTACGGGGGATACGCAGTATTTT. Protein sequence: CASSSVTQDTSTGDTQYF.

This clonotype was recorded at least ten times. The chain joins TRBV5-1 to TRBJ2-7, with D perhaps matching TRBD2 (6 bases). CDR3 length: 13 residues. Trimming left V 0 bases short and J 3 bases short, with 7 bases between. Germline V gene lookup returns CDR1 SGHRS and CDR2 YFSETQ. The CDR3 reads CASSLVEGYEQYF. The CDR3 nucleotides are TGCGCCAGCAGCTTGGTGGAGGGCTACGAGCAGTACTTC.

The chain recombines TRBV29-1 with TRBJ1-4, with D uncertain. The CDR3 is made up of 13 amino acids. V was trimmed by 7 bases and J by 3 bases, leaving 12 bases between them. The germline CDR1 and CDR2 sequences are SQVTM and ANQGSEA. The CDR3 region is CSAKDWPNEKLFF. The CDR3 DNA reads TGCAGCGCCAAGGACTGGCCTAATGAAAAACTGTTTTTT.

The chain carries TRBV4-1 and TRBJ2-6; D call uncertain. Germline lookup yields CDR1 MGHRA and CDR2 YSYEKL. Trimming took off 5 bases at V and 0 bases at J, with 8 bases between the two ends. CDR3 length equals 15 residues. CDR3 residues: CASSTPLSGANVLTF. Here the CDR3 DNA reads TGCGCCAGCAGCACCCCGCTCTCTGGGGCCAACGTCCTGACTTTC.

This clonotype has a handful of counts. The rearrangement joins TRBV27 to TRBJ2-3; 8 bases agree with TRBD2. The CDR3 length is 15 residues. The germline CDR1 and CDR2 sequences are MNHEY and SMNVEV (reference sequence). The V segment lost 6 bases and the J segment 8 bases; nucleotides outside the gene matches: 13. CDR3 loop: CASSSAGTSFSTQYF. The CDR3 bases are TGTGCCAGCAGCAGCGCCGGGACTAGTTTCAGTACGCAGTATTTT.

This clonotype was counted a few times. The rearrangement uses TRBV5-1 and TRBJ2-4, with 9 nucleotides matching TRBD1. V shed 4 bases and J 4 bases; nucleotides not matched to a gene: 6. Germline V gene sequence: CDR1 SGHRS, CDR2 YFSETQ. This CDR3 has 15 residues. The CDR3 region has the DNA TGCGCCAGCAGCATGTTGGGACAGGGAAAAAACATTCAGTACTTC. This codes for CASSMLGQGKNIQYF.

This clonotype was picked up a small number of times. The gene calls are TRBV6-2 or TRBV6-3 and TRBJ2-4, with D hard to call. The CDR3 loop spans 15 amino acids. Trimming shortened V by 4 bases and J by 0 bases, and 10 bases separated the two germline ends. Germline V gene lookup returns CDR1 MNHEY and CDR2 SVGEGT. The chain's CDR3 is CASSSTSLAKNIQYF. The CDR3 nucleotides read TGTGCCAGCAGTTCAACCAGTCTAGCCAAAAACATTCAGTACTTC.

J is TRBJ1-5 and V is TRBV28, with D unresolved. V was trimmed by 3 bases and J by 8 bases, leaving 11 bases between them. The CDR3 spans 13 residues. The germline gives CDR1 MDHEN, CDR2 SYDVKM. In nucleotides, the CDR3 is TGTGCCAGCAGTTTCCAGTGGGAGGAGCCCCAGCATTTT. Its protein product is CASSFQWEEPQHF.